This T cell receptor beta chain was profiled in a study of long-term antiretroviral therapy in people with HIV. Study information: The 2015 recommendation for immediate ART came about a decade after the earliest samples.

The CDR3 sequence is 15 residues long. V was pared by 1 base and J by 2 bases, with 8 bases between. Germline V gene sequence: CDR1 SGHVS, CDR2 FQNEAQ. Version v3.0 of the immunoSEQ assay ran at survey level. Repertoires were generated with immunoSEQ multiplex PCR, while TCRdb's copy carries only in-frame clones and drops some. Among 20,000 to 25,000 clones, about four fifths were seen once, and the ten largest hold 5% to 7%. HIV-positive participants all received treatment in the United States. This clone was detected a few times. V gene TRBV7-8 combines with J gene TRBJ2-2; D is uncertain. The source material was unsorted PBMCs, sampled 0.2 years after starting antiretroviral therapy. The origin of this receptor is a woman in her 30s with HIV. This CDR3 is CASSLDPINTGELFF. The CDR3 DNA sequence: TGTGCCAGCAGCTTAGACCCGATCAACACCGGGGAGCTGTTTTTT.